This TCR beta chain originates from a study of regulatory T cells in long-lasting Graves disease. Study-level information: Newly diagnosed Graves' patients took antithyroid drugs under 3 months.

Trimming removed 0 bases from V and 0 bases from J, with 10 bases in between. Germline values: CDR1 SGHRS, CDR2 YFSETQ. The CDR3 sequence is 16 residues long. Time point given: newly diagnosed GD, antithyroid drugs for less than 3 months. Scientists built the TCR library using RNA that was extracted from PBMCs. Sequencing libraries for TCR beta were prepared with iRepertoire HTBI primers and Arm-PCR of CDR3 regions. Using its own MiXCR run on the multiplex PCR reads, TCRdb lists one record per CDR3 protein. The sample shows over 500,000 distinct CDR3 sequences, roughly 16% of them seen only once. A further study also used this sample, focusing on T cells in Graves' hyperthyroidism and ophthalmopathy. That paper adds: Most thyroid-expanded clonotypes above 0.001 were also found in blood. A model built on 13 V-J features separated ophthalmopathy from stable hyperthyroidism.

The source of this sequence is a woman in her 30s with Graves disease. This chain links TRBV5-1 with TRBJ1-3; D remains ambiguous. The starting material was peripheral blood mononuclear cells (PBMCs), obtained at new diagnosis, from a patient treated with antithyroid drugs. In nucleotides, the CDR3 is TGCGCCAGCAGCTTGGTAGCGGGGAGCTCTGGAAACACCATATATTTT. Amino acid sequence: CASSLVAGSSGNTIYF.